Following are 17 T cell receptor beta chains from one sample sequenced in a study of T-cell reconstitution after alpha-beta-depleted transplantation in children. As it was prepared, the TCRbeta library received unique molecular identifiers. TCRdb redid the calling of the PCR reads with MiXCR, one entry per CDR3 protein. The sample includes around 140,000 distinct CDR3 sequences, around 10% seen only once; the top ten take around 18%. The source material was PBMCs, mostly from graft donor cells, sampled 180 days after TCRalphabeta/CD19-depleted stem cell transplant. These TCRs come from a female patient younger than 10 who had a stem cell transplant for congenital amegakaryocytic thrombocytopenia, so the T cells may come from the graft donor.

The chain uses TRBV7-2 and TRBJ2-2, with 7 bases matching TRBD2. Germline assignment: CDR1 SGHTA and CDR2 FQGNSA. CDR3 length equals 14 residues. Unmatched junction bases numbered 6, after V lost 8 bases and J lost 3 bases. The chain's CDR3 is CASSRLADTGELFF. DNA of the CDR3: TGTGCCAGCTCCCGACTAGCCGACACCGGGGAGCTGTTTTTT.

There are many counts of this clonotype. The chain is built from TRBV20-1 and TRBJ2-7, with unresolved D. CDR1 is DFQATT, CDR2 SNEGSKA, per germline (reference sequence). The V end was cut by 1 base, the J end by 2 bases, with 9 bases between. This CDR3 is 13 amino acids long. CDR3 coding DNA: TGCAGTGCTAGAGGAAACGGCGCCTACGAGCAGTACTTC. Translation: CSARGNGAYEQYF.

V gene TRBV20-1 combines with J gene TRBJ1-2, with D possibly matching TRBD1 (6 bases). The CDR3 loop spans 14 amino acids. Germline V gives CDR1 DFQATT, CDR2 SNEGSKA (reference sequence). Deletions cut 0 bases from V and 7 bases from J, with 15 bases between. CDR3 bases: TGCAGTGCTAGAGATCCTGGGGGCTATCGTGGCTACACCTTC. Protein product: CSARDPGGYRGYTF.

This clonotype was counted many times. This chain joins TRBV20-1 and TRBJ2-3, with D tentatively TRBD2 (5 bases). This CDR3 contains 13 residues. Per germline, CDR1 DFQATT and CDR2 SNEGSKA (reference sequence). V was pared by 3 bases and J by 6 bases, with 13 bases between. The CDR3: CSASSVRGDTQYF. CDR3 sequence (DNA): TGCAGTGCTAGTTCAGTCCGAGGGGATACGCAGTATTTT.

This chain joins TRBV5-1 and TRBJ2-7; tentatively, D is TRBD2 (5 bases). The CDR3 spans 14 residues. The V gene lost 1 base and the J gene lost 3 bases, with 11 bases spanning the gap. Germline V gene sequence: CDR1 SGHRS, CDR2 YFSETQ. Written as DNA, the CDR3 is TGCGCCAGCAGCTTGTCGGACTGGAGCTACGAGCAGTACTTC. Encoded protein: CASSLSDWSYEQYF.

This clonotype has just a few counts. The chain is built from TRBV28 and TRBJ2-7; D ambiguous. V lost 10 bases, J lost 3 bases, and 16 bases lay in between. CDR1 and CDR2 (germline): MDHEN, SYDVKM. This CDR3 has 13 amino acids. The CDR3 loop reads CATSRPLNYEQYF. CDR3 in DNA: TGTGCCACCTCCCGCCCCCTAAACTACGAGCAGTACTTC. The entire variable domain, with the rest obtained from reference TRBV28 and TRBJ2-7, is as follows: DVKVTQSSRYLVKRTGEKVFLECVQDMDHENMFWYRQDPGLGLRLIYFSYDVKMKEKGDIPEGYSVSREKKERFSLILESASTNQTSMYLCATSRPLNYEQYFGPGTRLTVT.

This clonotype was seen repeatedly, ten times or more. This chain uses TRBV29-1 with TRBJ2-1; a weak D match, TRBD2 (7 bases). The V gene lost 7 bases and the J gene lost 7 bases, with 17 bases spanning the gap. Germline CDR1 and CDR2: SQVTM and ANQGSEA. The CDR3 has 13 residues. The CDR3 here is CSAVGGAQNEQFF. CDR3 nucleotide sequence: TGCAGCGCGGTGGGGGGGGCCCAAAATGAGCAGTTCTTC.

This clonotype has ten or more counts. This chain joins TRBV20-1 and TRBJ1-2; D may be TRBD1 (5 bases). This CDR3 is 13 amino acids long. Germline values: CDR1 DFQATT, CDR2 SNEGSKA (reference sequence). V was clipped by 6 bases and J by 4 bases, with 15 bases between them. CDR3 in amino acids: CSAPGSGGYGYTF. CDR3 DNA: TGCAGTGCCCCCGGGAGTGGGGGCTATGGCTACACCTTC.

The chain has TRBV5-1 and TRBJ2-3; possible D gene TRBD2, 7 bases. Germline V lookup: CDR1 SGHRS, CDR2 YFSETQ. V was clipped by 1 base and J by 5 bases, with 17 bases between them. CDR3 length equals 16 residues. The CDR3 is CASSLLRGGSQDTQYF. The DNA of the CDR3 is TGCGCCAGCAGCTTGTTGAGGGGGGGATCACAAGATACGCAGTATTTT.

This clonotype was counted only a few times. V is TRBV20-1 and J is TRBJ1-6, with TRBD1 matching over 9 bases. V lost 3 bases and J lost 7; bases outside the gene matches: 19. Germline loops: CDR1 DFQATT, CDR2 SNEGSKA (reference sequence). The CDR3 spans 19 residues. The CDR3 loop reads CSASNRDREYMSQNSPLHF. The CDR3 DNA reads as TGCAGTGCTAGTAACCGGGACAGGGAGTATATGAGTCAGAATTCACCCCTCCACTTT.

This rearrangement joins TRBV25-1 to TRBJ2-1, with 9 bases that match TRBD2. The CDR3 runs 16 residues. Looked up from germline, CDR1 is MGHDK and CDR2 is SYGVNS. With V trimmed by 5 bases and J by 5 bases, 10 bases remained unmatched. As DNA, the CDR3 is TGTGCCAGCAGTCTTCATAGCGGGAGCGCCCACAATGAGCAGTTCTTC. This translates into CASSLHSGSAHNEQFF.

This clonotype showed up just a few times. The chain carries TRBV12-3 or TRBV12-4 and TRBJ1-6, with D possibly being TRBD1 (5 bases). Between the trimmed V and J ends, which lost 2 bases and 5 bases, there was a span of 25 bases. The length of the CDR3 is 20 residues. CDR3 sequence: CASSLRYWGRRVQDNSPLHF. The CDR3 region has the DNA TGTGCCAGCAGTTTAAGGTATTGGGGCAGACGGGTCCAAGATAATTCACCCCTCCACTTT.

This clonotype came up a few times. The V gene is TRBV12-3 or TRBV12-4, the J gene TRBJ2-3; a possible D gene is TRBD2 (5 bases). This CDR3 has 15 residues. The V and J ends lost 3 bases and 2 bases respectively, with 12 bases between them. The CDR3 coding sequence is TGTGCCAGCAGTTTTTCGGGGATCTACACAGATACGCAGTATTTT. Its translation is CASSFSGIYTDTQYF.

This clonotype was seen at least ten times. This chain connects TRBV7-8 to TRBJ2-7; D perhaps matches TRBD2 (5 bases). Germline V lookup: CDR1 SGHVS, CDR2 FQNEAQ. V was cut by 0 bases and J by 2 bases, with 5 bases left in between. The length of the CDR3 is 13 residues. In nucleotides, the CDR3 is TGTGCCAGCAGCTTAGCGAGGGCCTACGAGCAGTACTTC. Translated: CASSLARAYEQYF.

This clonotype was recorded a few times. This chain uses TRBV3-1 with TRBJ2-7; 10 nucleotides match TRBD1. There are 12 residues in the CDR3. J lost 12 bases, V lost 4 bases, and 6 bases had no gene match. Per germline, CDR1 LGHDT and CDR2 YNNKEL (reference sequence). CDR3 nucleotide sequence: TGTGCCAGCAGCCTTGACAGGGGGCCAGGGTACTTC. Residues: CASSLDRGPGYF.

This chain joins TRBV27 and TRBJ2-1; TRBD1 aligns across 8 bases. Germline loops: CDR1 MNHEY, CDR2 SMNVEV (reference sequence). The CDR3 runs 17 residues. V lost 5 bases to trimming and J lost 6 bases; unmatched junction nucleotides: 15. The CDR3 DNA sequence: TGTGCCAGCAGTCCGATCCTGTCAGGGGGCGAAGGCAATGAGCAGTTCTTC. As protein: CASSPILSGGEGNEQFF.

This clonotype has more than one count but fewer than ten. The chain employs TRBV20-1 and TRBJ1-4; D gene unclear. CDR1 is DFQATT, CDR2 SNEGSKA, per germline (reference sequence). The CDR3 is made up of 13 amino acids. Trimming removed 5 bases at V and 3 bases at J, with 10 bases between. CDR3 residues: CSARDRPNEKLFF. As DNA, the CDR3 is TGCAGTGCTCGTGACCGTCCTAATGAAAAACTGTTTTTT.